This T cell receptor beta chain was captured in a study of blood T cell repertoires in COVID-19. Overall study: Samples taken during acute and convalescent COVID-19 were collected in the United States, Italy and Spain. PBMCs, B-cell-depleted T cells, or T cells were the source of the cDNA or gDNA that made up the material.

Authors' data handling: Estimation of nucleated cell counts relied on the amplification of reference gene primers. The repertoire was sequenced with immunoSEQ multiplex PCR; TCRdb's copy has only in-frame clones and lacks some. V, J and clone size reflect that table, while D and trimming were determined from the DNA. Of around 160,000 clones listed, 81% are singletons. The V gene's germline CDR1 is SGHRS and CDR2 YFSETQ. The ends lost 4 bases at V and 7 bases at J; junction bases unmatched: 8. This CDR3 contains 14 residues. The sequence was obtained from a man in his fifties or sixties with active or convalescent COVID-19. V gene TRBV5-1 combines with J gene TRBJ2-1, with 7 bases fitting TRBD1. Sequencing was done on a sample of peripheral blood. CDR3 sequence reads: CASSLDRVGNEQFF. In nucleotides, the CDR3 is TGCGCCAGCAGCCTTGACAGGGTAGGAAATGAGCAGTTCTTC.